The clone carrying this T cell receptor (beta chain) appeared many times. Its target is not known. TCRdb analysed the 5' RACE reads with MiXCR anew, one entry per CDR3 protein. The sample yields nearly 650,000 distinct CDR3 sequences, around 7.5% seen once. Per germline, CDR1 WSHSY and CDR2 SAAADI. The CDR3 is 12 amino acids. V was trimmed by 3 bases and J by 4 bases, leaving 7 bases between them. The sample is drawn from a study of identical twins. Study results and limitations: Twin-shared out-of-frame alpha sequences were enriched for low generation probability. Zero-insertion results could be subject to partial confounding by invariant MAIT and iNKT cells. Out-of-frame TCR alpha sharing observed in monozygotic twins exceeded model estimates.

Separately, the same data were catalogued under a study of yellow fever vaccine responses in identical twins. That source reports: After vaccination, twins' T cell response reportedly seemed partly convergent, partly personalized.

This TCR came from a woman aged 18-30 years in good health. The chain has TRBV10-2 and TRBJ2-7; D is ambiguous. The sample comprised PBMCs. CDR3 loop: CASSDQTYEQYF. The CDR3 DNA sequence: TGCGCCAGCAGTGATCAGACTTACGAGCAGTACTTC.